This T cell receptor (beta chain) derives from a study of cytomegalovirus exposure and HLA in healthy donors (TCRdb year 2017). A note on the overall study: An earlier analysis of about 530 of the donors reported under 300 Gb of sequence data and 95 million to 130 million unique TCR beta sequences obtained from around 180 million T cells. HLA typing covered class I and class II loci at four-digit resolution. To predict cytomegalovirus infection status, the study brought together high-throughput TCR immunosequencing, statistical association of individual TCRs with disease status, and machine learning. On average, about 240,000 unique TCR beta nucleotide sequences were sequenced per donor among a few hundred genotyped donors of the cohort, with 15% to 20% of those sequences being non-productive. Alongside the repertoire data, information on donor age, sex, ethnicity and CMV serostatus was compiled. An early release that covered fewer than 750 HLA-typed donors contained around 330 gigabases of sequencing data and roughly 84 million unique TCR sequences. The aim of the study was to test whether cataloging public T cell receptors could identify signatures of past pathogen exposure. In addition to the first cohort of about 650 subjects, a separate validation cohort of approximately 120 different subjects was used. A later genetic analysis used genome-wide SNP genotypes for about three fifths of the 666 donors, treating that subset as a discovery cohort. Using immunosequencing, the study profiled T cell repertoires from 550 to 750 subjects and related those repertoires to cytomegalovirus serostatus. The genetic ancestry cluster associated with self-reported Caucasian donors included around 76% of the roughly 410 genotyped donors. An earlier analysis of several hundred of the donors applied high-throughput TCR beta sequencing to assess whether each TCR beta V gene segment acted as functional or pseudogenic. Rather than drawing on any new phenotypic data, the later analysis identified candidate immune exposures from TCR beta sequences and the way those sequences occurred across donors. All discovery cohort repertoires had been generated using a single sequencing platform. To study patterns of TCR occurrence, a later analysis re-analyzed previously published TCR beta repertoires from 600 to 750 donors and added high-resolution HLA genotyping. The number of typed donors differed by locus: about 620-640 for A, B, C, DRB1 and DQB1; 500 to 550 for DQA1; roughly 600 for DPA1; and about 450 for DPB1. A handful of DR-DQ haplotypes were handled as single units for association and clustering because linkage in the cohort was strong.

Details on this clone: No antigen is known for it. The record has no base qualities; no much larger clone is one base away.

V was cut back by 3 bases and J by 7 bases, leaving a gap of 7 bases between them. Reading the germline V gene gives CDR1 SGHVS and CDR2 FQNEAQ. The CDR3 sequence holds 12 residues, the cysteine and phenylalanine included. Only CDR3 DNA remains: 36 bases, in frame from the first base. Library prep was done by the immunoSEQ multiplex PCR assay. For the multiplex PCR, a mixture combining 60 forward primers for TCR Vbeta segments and 13 reverse primers for TCR Jbeta segments was used. The CDR3 region of rearranged TCR beta genes was amplified from genomic DNA with a multiplex PCR assay. The Illumina HiSeq System was used to sequence the amplified TCR beta libraries as 87-base-pair reads. The source study handled its data this way. A later analysis tallied tens of millions of unique TCR beta chains across the 666 repertoires, and some 10 million of those chains were shared by two or more donors. To remove PCR and sequencing errors, raw reads were error-corrected and collapsed into unique sequences using a nearest-neighbor algorithm that merged closely related sequences. To assign V, D and J gene segments, CDR3 sequences were aligned to IMGT reference sequences. For a sequence to be retained, a match of at least six nucleotides to both a V gene segment and a J gene segment was required. A rearrangement was called productive if the CDR3 had no stop codons and remained in frame with V and J, and every other rearrangement was called non-productive. CDR3 was defined according to IMGT convention as the region running from the second conserved V-encoded cysteine to the conserved J-encoded phenylalanine. The earlier analysis of 587 of the donors excluded sequences that lacked an unambiguous match to a single V gene segment. In an earlier analysis of approximately 500 of the donors, a V segment was called functional when productive rearrangements were above 56.7%, and segregating when the standard deviation between donors exceeded 5%. A statistical classification framework was developed to diagnose cytomegalovirus status using the catalog of TCR beta chain sequences. In a later analysis, TCR nucleotide sequences were compared against IMGT/GENE-DB human TR gene sequences so that V and J genes could be assigned. Using the TCRdist pipeline, a later analysis assigned CDR3 sequences along with most-parsimonious VDJ recombination scenarios. In a later analysis, each TCR beta chain was defined by its CDR3 amino acid sequence together with its V-gene family, and reads without a unique V-gene family were excluded. To address suspected cross-contamination and a sequencing artifact, a later analysis removed around 590 highly shared, low-generation-probability nucleotide sequences. In a later analysis, a clonal expansion index was calculated for each public chain from normalized within-repertoire ranks of inferred template counts. A later analysis computed generation probabilities with a VDJ recombination model fitted to out-of-frame rearrangements, and checked the results against IGoR. In a later analysis, TCR-TCR, TCR-HLA and TCR-CMV co-occurrence was scored with hypergeometric tests, and a repertoire-size bias correction was applied to TCR pairs. To estimate false discovery rates, a later analysis permuted the HLA or CMV assignments 20 times. In a later analysis, co-occurring TCRs were grouped using DBSCAN, with TCRdist sequence similarity added in when clustering inside HLA-allele-positive subsets. Co-occurrence clustering excluded repertoires with fewer than 30,000 or more than 120,000 public chains, plus five with anomalous nucleotide sharing. What TCRdb holds here is the immuneACCESS table cut down to in-frame rearrangements. Part of the clones is not present; checked against another copy, under half of the missing clones reflect an unresolved V gene, and the others are unexplained. V, J and clone size are those of that table, while D and trimming were read from the DNA. This sample holds 200,000 to 250,000 clones; roughly four fifths were observed only once. The top ten constitute 1.4% of the sample.

The cohort consisted of more than 650 healthy bone marrow donors. Cohort members were all nominally healthy when sampled, although unrecorded immune exposures were likely present. The donor tested CMV seronegative and was one of the 352 seronegative cohort members. Each donor provided a peripheral blood sample, and peripheral blood mononuclear cells were used for TCR beta sequencing. Genomic DNA was extracted from the blood cell samples with the Qiagen DNeasy Blood Extraction Kit. Overall study outcomes, separate from this receptor: In a later analysis, the rate of TCR association differed among HLA loci, with DRB1 alleles having the most associated TCRs and HLA-C alleles having the fewest. Some IMGT-functional V segments, including TRBV6-2 and TRBV6-3, could not be told apart with the 87-base-pair reads, so those segments were excluded. A later analysis found that most CMV-associated TCR beta chains appeared HLA-restricted, with HLA associations seemingly driven largely by CMV exposure. In a later genetic analysis, fewer N-insertions in productive TCRs were reported among donors in an Asian-associated ancestry cluster than the approximately 670-donor mean. Most TCR sequences were seen in very few donors, while some public TCRs were found in many individuals. Linkage disequilibrium might explain the correlated functional status among segregating V segments, but an unknown experimental factor could not be ruled out. In an earlier analysis of some 640 of the donors, most TCR beta V segments were observed in productive rearrangements about 87% or about 30% of the time, broadly matching IMGT annotations. When HLA alleles, especially DR and DQ, strongly co-occurred, TCR associations were difficult to assign to individual alleles. In a later analysis, several top co-occurrence clusters were reported to appear linked to parvovirus B19, influenza, CMV and Epstein-Barr virus. The authors suggested that the approach could potentially be generalized to other disease states and immunological phenotypes. The study listed 164 TCR beta chains as associated with cytomegalovirus. For the cohort, immune exposure information was limited to CMV serostatus. Sequencing depth was assumed to be roughly uniform across donors in the presence/absence analyses, though that assumption may not hold. In vitro tests confirmed that a few of the cytomegalovirus-associated TCR beta chains recognize cytomegalovirus antigens. Over 15 rarely observed V segments, including chromosome 9 orphons, were excluded from the earlier analysis of a few hundred of the donors because counts were too low. In a later analysis, HLA-associated TCR beta chains showed more clonal expansion and lower generation probabilities than non-associated chains that were equally common. Because HLA typing was missing for some donors at each locus, association tests included only the typed subset. The classifier was reported to diagnose cytomegalovirus status with high specificity and sensitivity in both the original and validation cohorts. In a later genetic analysis, a missense DCLRE1C variant was associated with V-gene and J-gene trimming of TCR beta chains, and the association was replicated in an independent cohort. The cohort was sequenced for TCR beta chains only, and without alpha or paired-chain data the features that could be detected were limited. A later analysis associated about 17,000 TCR beta sequences with specific HLA alleles at a false discovery rate of 0.05. A group of highly shared sequence variants was considered likely to be a technical artifact of the sequencing pipeline. A further reported finding was that TCR beta sequences accurately predicted the HLA-A and HLA-B alleles for most subjects in the first cohort.

This TCR was sampled from a girl aged 5-17 years in good health and CMV-seronegative. The specimen sequenced was PBMCs. Recombination joined TRBV7-8 with TRBJ2-1; the D gene assignment is ambiguous. CDR3 sequence: CASSFDGNEQFF. The DNA sequence is given as TGTGCCAGCAGCTTTGACGGGAATGAGCAGTTCTTC.